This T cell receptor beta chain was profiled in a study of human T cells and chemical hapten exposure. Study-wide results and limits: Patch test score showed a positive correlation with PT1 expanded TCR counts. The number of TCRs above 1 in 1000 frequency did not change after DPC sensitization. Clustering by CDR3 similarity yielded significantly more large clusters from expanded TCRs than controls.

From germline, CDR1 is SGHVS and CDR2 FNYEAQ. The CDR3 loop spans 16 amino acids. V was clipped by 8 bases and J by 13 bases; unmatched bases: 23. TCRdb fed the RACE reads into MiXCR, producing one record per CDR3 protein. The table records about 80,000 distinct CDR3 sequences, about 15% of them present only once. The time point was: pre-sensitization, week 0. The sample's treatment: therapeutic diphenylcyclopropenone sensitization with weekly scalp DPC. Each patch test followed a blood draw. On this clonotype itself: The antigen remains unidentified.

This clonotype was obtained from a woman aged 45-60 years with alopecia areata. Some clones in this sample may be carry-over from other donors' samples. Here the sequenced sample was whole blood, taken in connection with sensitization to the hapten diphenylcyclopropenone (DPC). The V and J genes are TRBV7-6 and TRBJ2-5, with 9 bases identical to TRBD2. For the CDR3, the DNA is TGTGCCAGCCACGGGACGGGCGGGGCCCGGGCTAGCGGGGTGTACTTC. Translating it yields CASHGTGGARASGVYF.